The 20 T cell receptor beta chains listed next were all sequenced from one sample in a study of cytomegalovirus exposure and HLA in healthy donors. 60 Vbeta and 13 Jbeta primers were used in PCR. Assay: immunoSEQ multiplex PCR; the TCRdb copy retains only in-frame clones and omits some. This sample carries about 150,000 clones, approximately 77% of them seen once, and the ten largest clones take 1.1% to 1.5%. The specimen sequenced was PBMCs. Receptors were obtained from a woman between 35 and 50 years old in good health and CMV-seronegative.

V is TRBV13 and J is TRBJ2-7, with 8 bases identical to TRBD2. The CDR3 is made up of 15 amino acids. V gave up 5 bases and J gave up 4 bases; unmatched junction bases: 10. Germline-derived CDR1 and CDR2 are PRHDT and FYEKMQ (reference sequence). The CDR3 is CASSPDGLARYEQYF. The CDR3 region has the DNA TGTGCCAGCAGCCCCGACGGACTAGCCCGATACGAGCAGTACTTC.

The V and J genes are TRBV4-2 and TRBJ2-5; 10 bases line up with TRBD2. Looked up from germline, CDR1 is LGHNA and CDR2 is YNFKEQ. V was pared by 1 base and J by 4 bases, with 3 bases of the junction left unmatched. This CDR3 spans 15 amino acids. The CDR3 spells CASSQGASGGETQYF. CDR3 sequence (DNA): TGTGCCAGCAGCCAAGGGGCTAGCGGGGGAGAGACCCAGTACTTC.

The chain employs TRBV10-2 and TRBJ2-1; D perhaps matches TRBD2 (5 bases). Germline V gives CDR1 WSHSY, CDR2 SAAADI. The V gene lost 5 bases and the J gene lost 2 bases, with 10 bases spanning the gap. The CDR3 is 14 residues long. The chain's CDR3 is CASSWTVPYNEQFF. The CDR3, as DNA: TGCGCCAGCAGTTGGACTGTCCCCTACAATGAGCAGTTCTTC.

The V gene is TRBV5-6, the J gene TRBJ1-2; the D is unclear. CDR3 size: 15 residues. Germline CDR1 reads SGHDT; CDR2 reads YYEEEE. The germline V and J ends were trimmed by 0 bases and 0 bases, with 9 bases remaining between them. CDR3 residues: CASSLAGIANYGYTF. CDR3 nucleotides: TGTGCCAGCAGCTTGGCCGGGATAGCTAACTATGGCTACACCTTC.

The sample holds one count of this clone. V and J are TRBV4-1 and TRBJ2-3, with D possibly being TRBD1 (5 bases). CDR1 and CDR2 (germline): MGHRA, YSYEKL. The CDR3 is 19 amino acids. V shed 0 bases and J shed 4 bases, with 23 bases lying between them. DNA of the CDR3: TGCGCCAGCAGCCAAGAAAGCCCCTCTGACAGAGAGAACCCAGATACGCAGTATTTT. Translated: CASSQESPSDRENPDTQYF.

V and J are TRBV6-4 and TRBJ2-2; a possible D gene is TRBD2 (6 bases). The CDR3 totals 15 residues. Trimming stripped 6 bases from V and 1 base from J, with 12 bases between. The germline CDR1 and CDR2 sequences are MRHNA and SNTAGT. This CDR3 is CASRVDGGNTGELFF. CDR3 nucleotides: TGTGCCAGCAGAGTCGACGGGGGGAACACCGGGGAGCTGTTTTTT.

The gene calls are TRBV27 and TRBJ2-5, with 8 positions matching TRBD2. CDR1 and CDR2 from the germline V gene are MNHEY and SMNVEV (reference sequence). CDR3 size: 15 residues. V was pared by 2 bases and J by 2 bases, with 4 bases of the junction left unmatched. The CDR3 here is CASSLRGGQQETQYF. CDR3 coding DNA: TGTGCCAGCAGTTTACGGGGGGGGCAACAAGAGACCCAGTACTTC.

The chain joins TRBV6-5 to TRBJ2-3; no firm D call. CDR3 length equals 15 residues. V lost 0 bases to trimming and J lost 0 bases, with 7 bases between them. Germline CDR1 and CDR2: MNHEY and SVGAGI. Here the CDR3 reads CASSYSQVSTDTQYF. DNA for the CDR3: TGTGCCAGCAGTTACTCTCAGGTTAGCACAGATACGCAGTATTTT.

The CDR3 nucleotides read TGTGCCAGCAGTTGGTCCAAGGGGGCGAGTGGCTACACCTTC. Translation: CASSWSKGASGYTF. The V call is TRBV28, the J call TRBJ1-2; TRBD1 aligns across 7 bases. Looked up from germline, CDR1 is MDHEN and CDR2 is SYDVKM. This CDR3 comprises 14 residues. The V and J ends lost 4 bases and 7 bases, in that order; junction bases with no gene match: 9.

The gene calls are TRBV6-6 and TRBJ2-7, with TRBD1 as a possible D gene (6 bases). Germline loops: CDR1 MNHNY, CDR2 SVGAGI (reference sequence). Trimming took 4 bases from V and 2 from J, leaving 15 bases between them. This CDR3 is built from 15 residues. CDR3 DNA sequence: TGTGCCAGCAGTTCGTTAACAGGGATGACCTACGAGCAGTACTTC. It yields the protein CASSSLTGMTYEQYF.

The rearrangement joins TRBV28 to TRBJ2-7, with 7 bases matching TRBD1. This CDR3 comprises 15 residues. CDR1 MDHEN and CDR2 SYDVKM come from the germline V gene. V gave up 7 bases and J gave up 6 bases; unmatched junction bases: 15. The CDR3 nucleotides are TGTGCCAGCACCCGAATTAGGGGGCGCGCTTTCGAGCAGTACTTC. As protein: CASTRIRGRAFEQYF.

V and J are TRBV7-9 and TRBJ1-1, with D possibly matching TRBD1 (6 bases). Germline V gene sequence: CDR1 SEHNR, CDR2 FQNEAQ (reference sequence). Trimming cost V 5 bases and J 0 bases, with 13 bases left between them. The CDR3 has 15 amino acids. DNA for the CDR3: TGTGCCAGCAGCCCGCAGGGGACCCTGAACACTGAAGCTTTCTTT. This translates into CASSPQGTLNTEAFF. The full variable domain, completed using reference TRBV7-9 and TRBJ1-1, is DTGVSQNPRHKITKRGQNVTFRCDPISEHNRLYWYRQTLGQGPEFLTYFQNEAQLEKSRLLSDRFSAERPKGSFSTLEIQRTEQGDSAMYLCASSPQGTLNTEAFFGQGTRLTVV.

This sequence joins TRBV7-2 and TRBJ2-5; 11 nucleotides agree with TRBD1. The CDR3 is made up of 16 amino acids. The junction had 8 bases not matched to a gene; V was cut back by 3 bases and J by 5 bases. CDR1 and CDR2 from the germline V gene are SGHTA and FQGNSA. The CDR3 is CASSFGQGALQETQYF. In DNA, the CDR3 is TGTGCCAGCAGCTTCGGACAGGGGGCGCTTCAGGAGACCCAGTACTTC.

The chain joins TRBV4-1 to TRBJ1-5, with 7 positions matching TRBD1. CDR1 is MGHRA, CDR2 YSYEKL, per germline. V gave up 0 bases and J gave up 0 bases; unmatched junction bases: 8. CDR3 length: 18 residues. CDR3 loop: CASSQDGAGTASNQPQHF. CDR3 DNA sequence: TGCGCCAGCAGCCAAGATGGGGCAGGGACAGCTAGCAATCAGCCCCAGCATTTT.

The chain combines TRBV4-3 with TRBJ1-1; D possibly corresponds to TRBD1 (6 bases). The germline V gene has CDR1 LGHNA and CDR2 YSLEER. The CDR3 totals 15 residues. The ends were cut back, 0 bases at V and 3 bases at J, with 11 bases in the middle. This CDR3 is CASSQEGQGYTEAFF. CDR3 DNA sequence: TGCGCCAGCAGCCAAGAGGGCCAGGGGTACACTGAAGCTTTCTTT.

The J gene is TRBJ1-2, the V gene TRBV7-9; TRBD1 might be the D (6 bases). V was shortened by 7 bases and J by 7 bases, with 16 bases between the two germline ends. The V gene's germline CDR1 is SEHNR and CDR2 FQNEAQ (reference sequence). CDR3 size: 13 residues. The CDR3 here is CASKIGGGGGYTF. For the CDR3, the DNA is TGTGCCAGCAAAATAGGGGGGGGAGGTGGCTACACCTTC.

This clone was picked up a small number of times. The chain couples TRBV30 to TRBJ2-5; a possible D gene is TRBD2 (6 bases). V was trimmed by 2 bases and J by 4 bases, leaving 11 bases between them. The CDR3 consists of 13 residues. Germline V gives CDR1 GTSNPN, CDR2 SVGIG (reference sequence). CDR3 sequence: CAWSRRVRETQYF. For the CDR3, the DNA is TGTGCCTGGAGTCGGAGGGTCCGAGAGACCCAGTACTTC.

The sample holds a few counts of this clone. The chain links TRBV5-1 to TRBJ1-2; 12 nucleotides line up with TRBD1. The germline V gene encodes CDR1 SGHRS and CDR2 YFSETQ. V gave up 2 bases and J gave up 6 bases; unmatched junction bases: 11. The CDR3 is made up of 17 amino acids. In DNA form, the CDR3 reads TGCGCCAGCAGCTTCACTAACCCGGGACAGGGGGCAAATGGCTACACCTTC. This encodes CASSFTNPGQGANGYTF.

The chain recombines TRBV7-9 with TRBJ2-1; 7 bases map to TRBD2. Germline V gene sequence: CDR1 SEHNR, CDR2 FQNEAQ (reference sequence). V lost 5 bases to trimming and J lost 0 bases; unmatched junction nucleotides: 13. The CDR3 contains 18 residues. CDR3 coding DNA: TGTGCCAGCAGCCAATTAATAAGGGAGGGATTCTCCTACAATGAGCAGTTCTTC. It specifies CASSQLIREGFSYNEQFF.

This clone was seen just once. This chain uses TRBV9 with TRBJ2-5, with a possible D match to TRBD2 (5 bases). Trimming stripped 0 bases from V and 5 bases from J, with 8 bases between. CDR1 and CDR2 (germline): SGDLS, YYNGEE. This CDR3 has 13 amino acids. CDR3 in DNA: TGTGCCAGCAGCGTAGGAGGGTTGGAGACCCAGTACTTC. Its translation is CASSVGGLETQYF.